This entry lists 3 T cell receptor beta chains sequenced from one sample in a study of T cell changes during pregnancy in multiple sclerosis. Assay: immunoSEQ multiplex PCR; the TCRdb copy retains only in-frame clones and omits some. The sample has some 94,000 clones; around 93% are singletons. The sample was peripheral blood, taken in the first trimester of pregnancy. The receptors derive from a female donor in good health, enrolled as a control in a pregnancy study.

The V and J genes are TRBV4-3 and TRBJ2-7, with 8 positions matching TRBD2. With 0 bases clipped from V and 2 bases from J, the junction kept 6 bases outside the gene matches. The CDR3 extends over 16 amino acids. Germline CDR1 LGHNA, CDR2 YSLEER. Written as DNA, the CDR3 is TGCGCCAGCAGCCAAGATCGAGCGGGGGCTCCCTACGAGCAGTACTTC. It codes for CASSQDRAGAPYEQYF.

The rearrangement uses TRBV7-9 and TRBJ2-2, with 13 nucleotides matching TRBD2. Unmatched junction bases numbered 6, after V lost 2 bases and J lost 3 bases. Germline V gene lookup returns CDR1 SEHNR and CDR2 FQNEAQ (reference sequence). CDR3 size: 18 residues. The CDR3 sequence is CASSLKTSGGIHTGELFF. CDR3 nucleotide sequence: TGTGCCAGCAGCTTAAAGACTAGCGGGGGGATTCACACCGGGGAGCTGTTTTTT.

The chain has TRBV2 and TRBJ2-1; 8 bases match TRBD2. The V gene end was trimmed by 1 base and the J gene end by 8 bases; junction bases not matched to a gene: 7. Germline V gene data show CDR1 as SNHLY and CDR2 as FYNNEI. This CDR3 region has 15 residues. This CDR3 is CASSEDGGETDEQFF. CDR3 nucleotide sequence: TGTGCCAGCAGTGAAGACGGGGGGGAGACGGATGAGCAGTTCTTC.